Shown below are 29 T cell receptor beta chains from a single sample sequenced in a study of CD8 T cells in ankylosing spondylitis. TCRdb reprocessed the 5' RACE reads with MiXCR, giving one entry per CDR3 protein. The sample records about 540,000 distinct CDR3 sequences, roughly an eighth being singletons. General study points: A TCR beta motif of fewer than 10 highly homologous variants seemed to mark ankylosing spondylitis blood.

No antigen has been assigned to these receptors. Sequencing was carried out using blood, either unsorted or a sorted T cell fraction (not recorded which). The receptors come from a male donor with ankylosing spondylitis.

There are a few counts of this clonotype. CDR3 sequence (DNA): TGTGCCAGCAGCTTTCTCCGGACAGCCAATAATTCACCCCTCCACTTT. It encodes CASSFLRTANNSPLHF. The gene calls are TRBV7-8 and TRBJ1-6; D may be TRBD1 (6 bases). This CDR3 is 16 amino acids long. Trimming took off 3 bases at V and 5 bases at J, with 14 bases between the two ends. Germline V gives CDR1 SGHVS, CDR2 FQNEAQ.

The chain combines TRBV24-1 with TRBJ2-5; TRBD2 aligns across 12 bases. Germline-derived CDR1 and CDR2 are KGHDR and SFDVKD. V dropped 5 bases and J dropped 5; count of bases not matched to a gene: 8. The CDR3 has 16 amino acids. CDR3 sequence reads: CATSGASGRAAETQYF. CDR3 nucleotide sequence: TGTGCCACCAGTGGGGCTAGCGGGAGGGCCGCTGAGACCCAGTACTTC.

J is TRBJ1-3 and V is TRBV7-7; TRBD1 matches 7 bases. Looked up from germline, CDR1 is SSHAT and CDR2 is FNYEAQ (reference sequence). The V and J ends lost 1 base and 4 bases, in that order; junction bases with no gene match: 4. The CDR3 totals 15 residues. The CDR3 loop reads CASSLEQGSGNTIYF. The CDR3 bases are TGTGCCAGCAGCTTAGAACAGGGGTCCGGAAACACCATATATTTT.

There are many counts of this clonotype. J is TRBJ2-4 and V is TRBV25-1; no firm D call. Trimming left V 5 bases short and J 0 bases short, with 14 bases between. CDR3 length: 16 residues. The germline V gene encodes CDR1 MGHDK and CDR2 SYGVNS. In DNA, the CDR3 is TGTGCCAGCAGTCAGGCCGGAGACATAGCCAAAAACATTCAGTACTTC. Its translation is CASSQAGDIAKNIQYF. Full variable domain (missing parts from reference TRBV25-1 and TRBJ2-4): EADIYQTPRYLVIGTGKKITLECSQTMGHDKMYWYQQDPGMELHLIHYSYGVNSTEKGDLSSESTVSRIRTEHFPLTLESARPSHTSQYLCASSQAGDIAKNIQYFGAGTRLSVL.

This clonotype was recorded a few times. V is TRBV7-2 and J is TRBJ2-1, with D perhaps TRBD1 or TRBD2 (5 bases each). The V end was cut by 0 bases, the J end by 6 bases, with 15 bases between. This CDR3 contains 16 residues. Germline CDR1 reads SGHTA; CDR2 reads FQGNSA. The CDR3 region is CASSLAPRTGPNEQFF. Here the CDR3 DNA reads TGTGCCAGCAGCTTAGCCCCCCGGACGGGGCCCAATGAGCAGTTCTTC. The whole variable domain, remainder taken from reference TRBV7-2 and TRBJ2-1, is GAGVSQSPSNKVTEKGKDVELRCDPISGHTALYWYRQSLGQGLEFLIYFQGNSAPDKSGLPSDRFSAERTGGSVSTLTIQRTQQEDSAVYLCASSLAPRTGPNEQFFGPGTRLTVL.

V usage is TRBV4-2 and J usage is TRBJ1-1, with TRBD1 matching 7 bases. The CDR3 is 14 residues long. Trimming at V came to 3 bases and at J to 6 bases, leaving 7 bases not matched to a gene. Germline CDR1 LGHNA, CDR2 YNFKEQ. The CDR3 protein is CASSQIPGGSEAFF. The CDR3 DNA reads TGTGCCAGCAGCCAGATCCCAGGGGGATCTGAAGCTTTCTTT.

The rearrangement links TRBV20-1 to TRBJ2-1; no reliable D call. The V end lost 6 bases, the J end lost 0 bases, and 9 bases lay between the germline ends. The length of the CDR3 is 13 residues. Germline CDR1 reads DFQATT; CDR2 reads SNEGSKA (reference sequence). CDR3 amino acids: CSAPHDSYNEQFF. CDR3 DNA sequence: TGCAGTGCCCCTCACGACTCCTACAATGAGCAGTTCTTC.

This clonotype was recorded many times. The chain combines TRBV6-1 with TRBJ2-7, with 7 bases that match TRBD2. The CDR3 loop spans 15 amino acids. The V and J ends lost 7 bases and 6 bases, in that order; junction bases with no gene match: 15. The germline V gene encodes CDR1 MNHNS and CDR2 SASEGT. This CDR3 is CASTPQGAGRSEQYF. The CDR3 DNA sequence: TGTGCCAGCACTCCTCAGGGAGCGGGACGGTCCGAGCAGTACTTC.

The table lists this clonotype with a few counts. This rearrangement joins TRBV20-1 to TRBJ1-1; TRBD1 agrees at 9 bases. The CDR3 is 12 amino acids. Per germline, CDR1 DFQATT and CDR2 SNEGSKA (reference sequence). V lost 6 bases to trimming and J lost 7 bases; unmatched junction nucleotides: 6. This CDR3 reads CSALGQGSEAFF. CDR3 nucleotide sequence: TGCAGTGCCCTTGGACAGGGGAGTGAAGCTTTCTTT.

This clonotype was counted between two and nine times. The chain uses TRBV29-1 and TRBJ1-4; a weak D match, TRBD1 (6 bases). V dropped 4 bases and J dropped 7 bases, with 10 bases sitting between them. Germline lookup yields CDR1 SQVTM and CDR2 ANQGSEA. The length of the CDR3 is 12 residues. CDR3 nucleotides: TGCAGCGTTGGGGGGGCGACTGAAAAACTGTTTTTT. It translates to CSVGGATEKLFF. Together with reference TRBV29-1 and TRBJ1-4, the CDR3 gives the full variable domain: SAVISQKPSRDICQRGTSLTIQCQVDSQVTMMFWYRQQPGQSLTLIATANQGSEATYESGFVIDKFPISRPNLTFSTLTVSNMSPEDSSIYLCSVGGATEKLFFGSGTQLSVL.

The chain joins TRBV2 to TRBJ1-3, with D possibly TRBD1 on 5 matching bases. The CDR3 length is 13 residues. Germline CDR1 SNHLY, CDR2 FYNNEI. Trimming stripped 3 bases from V and 7 bases from J, with 10 bases between. The CDR3 nucleotides read TGTGCCAGCAGTGACGGGGGTACGAACACCATATATTTT. It codes for CASSDGGTNTIYF.

This chain joins TRBV11-3 and TRBJ2-1; 7 bases are shared with TRBD2. The CDR3 length is 16 residues. Germline V gene sequence: CDR1 SGHNT, CDR2 YENEEA. Trimming removed 10 bases from V and 9 bases from J; junction bases left unmatched: 21. The CDR3 region has the DNA TGTGCCACCACATTTTTCGCGGGAGTTTCCGATGGTGAGCAGTTCTTC. Protein: CATTFFAGVSDGEQFF.

The CDR3 DNA sequence: TGTGCCAGCAGCTCCAAACGGGAGGGCCTGGGCGGGGAGCTGTTTTTT. It translates to CASSSKREGLGGELFF. The V call is TRBV12-3 or TRBV12-4, the J call TRBJ2-2, with 8 positions matching TRBD2. This CDR3 is 16 amino acids long. The junction had 13 bases not matched to a gene; V was cut back by 6 bases and J by 7 bases.

The chain is built from TRBV15 and TRBJ1-5; tentatively, D is TRBD1 (5 bases). The CDR3 has 15 amino acids. V gave up 4 bases and J gave up 2 bases, with 12 bases separating them. Germline lookup yields CDR1 LNHNV and CDR2 YYDKDF (reference sequence). The CDR3 loop is CATSTAGMGNQPQHF. Here the CDR3 DNA reads TGTGCCACCAGCACTGCAGGGATGGGCAATCAGCCCCAGCATTTT.

The chain employs TRBV20-1 and TRBJ2-5, with 10 bases fitting TRBD2. The CDR3 runs 15 residues. Germline assignment: CDR1 DFQATT and CDR2 SNEGSKA (reference sequence). With V trimmed by 6 bases and J by 0 bases, 7 bases remained unmatched. The CDR3 protein is CSAPLSGRYQETQYF. DNA of the CDR3: TGCAGTGCACCTCTTAGCGGGAGGTACCAAGAGACCCAGTACTTC.

This clonotype was observed a handful of times. The chain has TRBV5-1 and TRBJ2-7, with D possibly TRBD2 on 5 matching bases. This CDR3 has 15 residues. Germline V gene data show CDR1 as SGHRS and CDR2 as YFSETQ. Trimming stripped 2 bases from V and 4 bases from J, with 16 bases between. CDR3 residues: CASSLRPADTYEQYV. The CDR3 nucleotides read TGCGCCAGCAGCTTACGTCCAGCGGATACTTACGAGCAGTACGTC.

This clonotype was found a few times. The chain employs TRBV7-2 and TRBJ2-5, with TRBD2 identical over 11 bases. Germline CDR1 SGHTA, CDR2 FQGNSA. Trimming cost V 5 bases and J 5 bases; bases outside gene matches: 7. The length of the CDR3 is 15 residues. CDR3 amino acids: CASSPPLAGVETQYF. The DNA of the CDR3 is TGTGCCAGCAGCCCCCCACTAGCGGGAGTCGAGACCCAGTACTTC. The whole variable domain, filled in from reference TRBV7-2 and TRBJ2-5, reads GAGVSQSPSNKVTEKGKDVELRCDPISGHTALYWYRQSLGQGLEFLIYFQGNSAPDKSGLPSDRFSAERTGGSVSTLTIQRTQQEDSAVYLCASSPPLAGVETQYFGPGTRLLVL.

This clonotype was picked up many times. The chain recombines TRBV12-3 or TRBV12-4 with TRBJ1-5; TRBD1 matches at 8 bases. The J segment lost 7 bases and the V segment lost 4 bases, leaving 3 bases of the junction unmatched. The CDR3 spans 13 residues. The CDR3 loop reads CASSSRQGQPQHF. For the CDR3, the DNA is TGTGCCAGCAGTTCTCGACAGGGGCAGCCCCAGCATTTT.

This clonotype was seen a few times. The gene calls are TRBV7-9 and TRBJ1-6; 10 bases agree with TRBD1. The CDR3 sequence is 14 residues long. V shed 5 bases, J shed 10 bases, and the junction held 5 bases outside the gene matches. The V gene's germline CDR1 is SEHNR and CDR2 FQNEAQ (reference sequence). This CDR3 reads CASSTTGGSSPLHF. CDR3 bases: TGTGCCAGCAGCACGACAGGGGGCTCATCACCCCTCCACTTT.

V and J are TRBV12-3 or TRBV12-4 and TRBJ1-5, with 7 bases identical to TRBD1. Losses at the gene ends were 5 bases for V and 6 bases for J; bases not matched to a gene: 10. The CDR3 length is 15 residues. The CDR3 region has the DNA TGTGCCAGCAGTCCACTCACAGGGGCCTCTCAGCCCCAGCATTTT. Its translation: CASSPLTGASQPQHF.

The chain links TRBV6-1 to TRBJ1-5; no reliable D call. Germline V gives CDR1 MNHNS, CDR2 SASEGT. The CDR3 runs 15 residues. The germline V and J ends were trimmed by 7 bases and 2 bases, with 15 bases remaining between them. The CDR3 DNA reads TGTGCCAGCACCCTAGGGAGGGATGGCAATCAGCCCCAGCATTTT. Translation gives CASTLGRDGNQPQHF.

This rearrangement joins TRBV11-2 to TRBJ1-6, with D hard to call. CDR1 SGHAT and CDR2 FQNNGV come from the germline V gene. CDR3 length: 17 residues. The V end was cut by 5 bases, the J end by 8 bases, with 22 bases between. The CDR3 DNA follows: TGTGCCAGCAGCCAAGGGTACCAGATCCTCAATGATTCACCCCTCCACTTT. It is translated as CASSQGYQILNDSPLHF. The full variable domain, completed using reference TRBV11-2 and TRBJ1-6, is EAGVAQSPRYKIIEKRQSVAFWCNPISGHATLYWYQQILGQGPKLLIQFQNNGVVDDSQLPKDRFSAERLKGVDSTLKIQPAKLEDSAVYLCASSQGYQILNDSPLHFGNGTRLTVT.

The chain combines TRBV9 with TRBJ2-1; 8 bases line up with TRBD1. Germline assignment: CDR1 SGDLS and CDR2 YYNGEE. With 4 bases clipped from V and 4 bases from J, the junction kept 10 bases outside the gene matches. The CDR3 sequence is 16 residues long. The CDR3 region is CASSPRDRGGYNEQFF. CDR3 bases: TGTGCCAGCAGCCCCCGAGACAGGGGTGGGTACAATGAGCAGTTCTTC.

CDR3 coding DNA: TGCAGCGTAAAAGGGACAGGGGGCGCCTACAATGAGCAGTTCTTC. Its protein product is CSVKGTGGAYNEQFF. The chain carries TRBV29-1 and TRBJ2-1, with TRBD1 identical over 12 bases. Germline CDR1 and CDR2: SQVTM and ANQGSEA. With 6 bases clipped from V and 2 bases from J, the junction kept 5 bases outside the gene matches. This CDR3 contains 15 residues.

In this sample, this clonotype turned up many times. This rearrangement joins TRBV3-1 to TRBJ1-2, with D unresolved. The V gene lost 3 bases and the J gene lost 6 bases, with 17 bases spanning the gap. Germline lookup yields CDR1 LGHDT and CDR2 YNNKEL (reference sequence). The CDR3 totals 15 residues. The DNA for the CDR3 is TGTGCCAGCAGCCACGGATATTCCGAGAGGGATGGCTACACCTTC. Protein product: CASSHGYSERDGYTF.

This clonotype was seen more than once but under ten times. The genes are TRBV14 and TRBJ2-1, with 9 bases aligning to TRBD1. The CDR3 sequence is 18 residues long. Germline trimming cut 0 bases from V and 8 bases from J; bases unmatched to any gene: 14. Germline values: CDR1 SGHDN, CDR2 FVKESK. CDR3 residues: CASSQDPLGQGLLDEQFF. The CDR3 coding sequence is TGTGCCAGCAGCCAAGACCCATTGGGACAGGGCCTTTTAGATGAGCAGTTCTTC.

The genes are TRBV20-1 and TRBJ1-5, with 10 bases lining up with TRBD1. Per germline, CDR1 DFQATT and CDR2 SNEGSKA (reference sequence). With 5 bases clipped from V and 4 bases from J, the junction kept 2 bases outside the gene matches. The CDR3 length is 13 residues. The CDR3 region is CSAEGQGNQPQHF. CDR3 nucleotides: TGCAGTGCTGAGGGACAGGGGAATCAGCCCCAGCATTTT.

This clonotype turned up a few times. The chain recombines TRBV20-1 with TRBJ1-2; 7 positions match TRBD1. Germline loops: CDR1 DFQATT, CDR2 SNEGSKA (reference sequence). CDR3 length: 12 amino acids. The V segment lost 7 bases and the J segment 8 bases; nucleotides outside the gene matches: 10. The CDR3 DNA reads as TGCAGTGTCGCTCGACAGGGCCTCGGCTACACCTTC. Its translation is CSVARQGLGYTF.

V is TRBV11-2 and J is TRBJ2-7; 7 nucleotides agree with TRBD1. This CDR3 comprises 14 residues. CDR1 and CDR2 from the germline V gene are SGHAT and FQNNGV. Unmatched junction bases numbered 6, after V lost 5 bases and J lost 2 bases. CDR3 sequence (DNA): TGTGCCAGCAGCCTATACAGGGGCGCCTACGAGCAGTACGTC. Translating it yields CASSLYRGAYEQYV.